Many counts were recorded for the clone carrying this TCR beta chain. Its target is not known. Time point defined: newly diagnosed GD, antithyroid drugs for less than 3 months. The TCR library was made from RNA that had been extracted from PBMCs in TRIzol. This record comes from a study of regulatory T cells in long-lasting Graves disease. Study-level background: Graves' patients, newly diagnosed, had taken antithyroid drugs under 3 months.

V lost 0 bases to trimming and J lost 6 bases; unmatched junction nucleotides: 9. The CDR3 has 16 amino acids. Germline V gene data show CDR1 as SGHRS and CDR2 as YFSETQ. General study results and limits: Accuracy may have suffered from the small sample size.

Sequencing libraries for TCR beta were prepared with iRepertoire HTBI primers and Arm-PCR of CDR3 regions. Original processing methods: Samples collectively showed fewer than 80 TRBV and roughly 15 TRBJ segments. TCRdb processed the multiplex PCR reads anew with MiXCR; each CDR3 protein has one entry. TCRdb's processing, not the authors' own work, is the source of the V and J calls. The sample lists hundreds of thousands of distinct CDR3 sequences, 15% to 17% occurring once. The chain combines TRBV5-1 with TRBJ2-1; 7 bases are a match to TRBD2. Sequenced material: peripheral blood mononuclear cells (PBMCs), taken at new diagnosis, from a patient treated with antithyroid drugs. The clonotype was recovered from a female donor with Graves disease. The CDR3 DNA reads TGCGCCAGCAGCTTGGTTCCCCAGCGGGACCCCAATGAGCAGTTCTTC. The encoded protein is CASSLVPQRDPNEQFF.